This TCR beta chain originates from a study of CD8+CD57+ T cells in acquired aplastic anemia. It was genomic DNA that served as the template for profiling TCR beta VDJ and CDR3. TCRdb reanalysed the reads using MiXCR and keeps one entry per CDR3 protein. The table lists 450,000 to 600,000 distinct CDR3 sequences, about a third of them singletons. This clonotype has at least ten counts. Flow cytometry had shown expanded CD8+CD57+ cells in the patients chosen for sequencing. The sequencing input was sorted CD4+, CD8+, or CD8+CD57+ T cells (not recorded which) from PBMCs. This clonotype originated in a human donor with aplastic anemia.

In DNA, the CDR3 is TGTGCCAGCAGTGGTTTGCGGGTCGGGCATTCACCCCTCCACTTT. Translating gives CASSGLRVGHSPLHF. This rearrangement joins TRBV2 to TRBJ1-6, with D unresolved. V lost 4 bases, J lost 8 bases, and 15 bases lay in between. The CDR3 totals 15 residues. CDR1 and CDR2 (germline): SNHLY, FYNNEI.